This T cell receptor beta chain was captured in a study of T cell responses to AZD1222 COVID-19 vaccine. CDR3 length: 15 amino acids. Germline V lookup: CDR1 LGHNA, CDR2 YSLEER. With 5 bases clipped from V and 4 bases from J, the junction kept 10 bases outside the gene matches. Generated by immunoSEQ multiplex PCR, the TCRdb table keeps only in-frame clones and is missing some. Among roughly 200,000 clones listed, approximately 93% were seen once. This specimen consisted of peripheral blood, obtained 28 days after the second AZD1222 dose. This TCR was sampled from an adult who received the AZD1222 COVID-19 vaccine. This rearrangement joins TRBV4-3 to TRBJ2-7; 8 bases are shared with TRBD1. The CDR3 is CASSEGLQGAYEQYF. Written as DNA, the CDR3 is TGCGCCAGCAGCGAAGGTCTGCAGGGGGCTTACGAGCAGTACTTC.